Shown below are 24 T cell receptor beta chains from a single sample sequenced in a study of tumor and adjacent non-tumor tissue in lung cancer. This sample's RNA came from whole unsorted tissue. The normal lung tissue was taken more than 3 cm from the tumor edge. The library came from three nested PCR rounds adapted from ARM-PCR protocols. One entry per CDR3 protein, called by TCRdb with MiXCR from the multiplex PCR reads. The sample shows tens of thousands of distinct CDR3 sequences, around 61% of them seen only once. The specimen sequenced was distant non-tumor lung tissue. The source of these receptors is a man between 70 and 80 years old with non-small cell lung cancer.

The genes are TRBV20-1 and TRBJ2-5; 7 bases are a match to TRBD2. With V trimmed by 1 base and J by 4 bases, 9 bases remained unmatched. Germline V lookup: CDR1 DFQATT, CDR2 SNEGSKA (reference sequence). The CDR3 loop spans 15 amino acids. Here the CDR3 DNA reads TGCAGTGCTAGAGGAGACGCGGGAGATCTAGAGACCCAGTACTTC. Amino acid sequence: CSARGDAGDLETQYF.

The gene calls are TRBV14 and TRBJ1-3, with D uncertain. The length of the CDR3 is 16 residues. With 0 bases removed from V and 0 bases from J, the gap between germline ends came to 9 bases. CDR1 is SGHDN and CDR2 is FVKESK in the germline V gene. CDR3 in DNA: TGTGCCAGCAGCCAAGATACGTGGCGCTCTGGAAACACCATATATTTT. Protein: CASSQDTWRSGNTIYF.

The gene calls are TRBV20-1 and TRBJ2-3; D call uncertain. CDR1 and CDR2 (germline): DFQATT, SNEGSKA (reference sequence). Trimming left V 1 base short and J 8 bases short, with 19 bases between. The CDR3 has 15 residues. The CDR3 loop reads CSARGSLDWGSTQYF. The DNA for the CDR3 is TGCAGTGCTAGAGGATCTTTAGACTGGGGAAGTACGCAGTATTTT.

As to this clonotype: The conserved phenylalanine or tryptophan normally closing the CDR3 is absent here, so this likely arose from a read error. This rearrangement joins TRBV20-1 to TRBJ2-2; 13 bases fit TRBD2. Germline CDR1 DFQATT, CDR2 SNEGSKA (reference sequence). The CDR3 is made up of 15 amino acids. Trimming at V came to 4 bases and at J to 7 bases, leaving 6 bases not matched to a gene. CDR3 amino acids: CSATWTSGRVGELFL. The CDR3 bases are TGCAGTGCTACTTGGACTAGCGGGAGAGTCGGGGAGCTGTTTTTA.

On this clonotype: The conserved phenylalanine or tryptophan is not found at the CDR3 terminus, so this likely reflects a read error. No DNA is shown, since the ends of the CDR3 on it are uncertain; the CDR3 is the one TCRdb lists. The chain joins TRBV19 to TRBJ2-7; TRBD1 is the table's D call and was not checked against the DNA. The CDR3 is 14 residues long, ends included. The germline CDR1 and CDR2 sequences are LNHDA and SQIVND (reference sequence). CDR3 sequence: CASSSTGGIYDRYY.

This clonotype was seen repeatedly, ten times or more. This chain uses TRBV4-1 with TRBJ2-1; tentative D call: TRBD1 (6 bases). The CDR3 sequence is 11 residues long. Germline V gene sequence: CDR1 MGHRA, CDR2 YSYEKL. V was clipped by 1 base and J by 15 bases, with 10 bases between them. The CDR3 reads CASSQGQESFF. The CDR3 DNA reads TGCGCCAGCAGCCAAGGACAGGAGTCGTTCTTC.

The gene calls are TRBV11-2 and TRBJ2-2; D perhaps matches TRBD2 (5 bases). V dropped 8 bases and J dropped 4 bases, with 11 bases sitting between them. The CDR3 totals 13 residues. The germline V gene has CDR1 SGHAT and CDR2 FQNNGV. CDR3 protein: CASFPGSTGELFF. The CDR3 bases are TGTGCCAGCTTCCCGGGGAGCACCGGGGAGCTGTTTTTT.

This clonotype was recorded once. The junction departs from the called germline gene at one end, perhaps through a read error. V is TRBV30 and J is TRBJ2-6, with TRBD1 identical over 9 bases. This CDR3 spans 18 amino acids. In germline, CDR1 is GTSNPN, CDR2 SVGIG (reference sequence). The CDR3 nucleotides are TGTGCCTGGAGCTCTTACCACAGGGGGCGAACTGGGGCCGACGTCCTCACTTTC. Amino acids: CAWSSYHRGRTGADVLTF.

The chain joins TRBV11-2 to TRBJ2-5; the D is unclear. Germline values: CDR1 SGHAT, CDR2 FQNNGV. The CDR3 length is 12 residues. CDR3 amino acids: CAGSLNQETQYF. CDR3 DNA sequence: TGTGCAGGCAGCTTAAATCAAGAGACCCAGTACTTC.

The chain employs TRBV5-4 and TRBJ2-3; 7 bases line up with TRBD1. J gave up 2 bases and V 5 bases, and 11 bases lay outside the gene matches. The V gene's germline CDR1 is SGHNT and CDR2 YYREEE (reference sequence). The CDR3 runs 16 residues. CDR3 sequence: CASSSRQGRITDTQYF. CDR3 bases: TGTGCCAGCAGTTCCAGACAGGGAAGGATCACAGATACGCAGTATTTT. Supplemented by reference TRBV5-4 and TRBJ2-3, the full variable domain reads ETGVTQSPTHLIKTRGQQVTLRCSSQSGHNTVSWYQQALGQGPQFIFQYYREEENGRGNFPPRFSGLQFPNYSSELNVNALELDDSALYLCASSSRQGRITDTQYFGPGTRLTVL.

CDR3 nucleotides: TGTGTCAACAGTTACAAGCGGCCTGGACAGGCCCATGGGCAGTACTTC. It is translated as CVNSYKRPGQAHGQYF. This chain uses TRBV6-5 with TRBJ2-7, with TRBD1 matching over 7 bases. Germline CDR1 and CDR2: MNHEY and SVGAGI. CDR3 size: 16 residues.

V gene TRBV6-5 combines with J gene TRBJ2-3; TRBD1 might be the D (5 bases). CDR1 and CDR2 (germline): MNHEY, SVGAGI. The CDR3 spans 12 residues. V lost 2 bases to trimming and J lost 14 bases, with 14 bases between them. The CDR3 DNA reads as TGTGCCAGCAGTTACAGGGGCACATATACGTATTTT. As protein: CASSYRGTYTYF.

The CDR3 protein is CASSFDRSSTDTQYF. For the CDR3, the DNA is TGTGCCAGCAGCTTCGACAGGTCTAGCACAGATACGCAGTATTTT. This chain links TRBV7-9 with TRBJ2-3; tentatively, D is TRBD1 (6 bases). This CDR3 has 15 amino acids. V dropped 3 bases and J dropped 0 bases, with 10 bases sitting between them. CDR1 and CDR2 from the germline V gene are SEHNR and FQNEAQ (reference sequence).

This clonotype has just a few counts. A read error is possible here, since a much larger clone lies one base away. Without the conserved terminal phenylalanine or tryptophan, this CDR3 likely stems from a read error. The gene calls are TRBV4-1 and TRBJ2-2, with 7 bases matching TRBD1. This CDR3 is 17 amino acids long. CDR1 and CDR2 (germline): MGHRA, YSYEKL. DNA of the CDR3: TGCGCCAGCGGCCAAGGCTTGACAGGGACGAACACCGGGGAGCTGTTTTCT. Protein: CASGQGLTGTNTGELFS.

V and J are TRBV9 and TRBJ1-6, with D unresolved. Germline V gene lookup returns CDR1 SGDLS and CDR2 YYNGEE. V was shortened by 2 bases and J by 8 bases, with 8 bases between the two germline ends. CDR3 length: 13 amino acids. CDR3 DNA sequence: TGTGCCAGCAGCGTCAAATGGGATTCACCCCTCCACTTT. It encodes CASSVKWDSPLHF. The complete variable domain, with remaining parts taken from reference TRBV9 and TRBJ1-6, reads DSGVTQTPKHLITATGQRVTLRCSPRSGDLSVYWYQQSLDQGLQFLIQYYNGEERAKGNILERFSAQQFPDLHSELNLSSLELGDSALYFCASSVKWDSPLHFGNGTRLTVT.

With respect to this clonotype: A much larger clone differs from this one at a single base, so this may be a read error. This chain joins TRBV4-2 and TRBJ2-1; D is perhaps TRBD1 (5 bases). The length of the CDR3 is 16 residues. Germline V gives CDR1 LGHNA, CDR2 YNFKEQ. For the CDR3, the DNA is TGTACCAGCAGCCAGGATGGGGCTTTCTCCTACAATGAGCAGTTCTTC. This sequence encodes CTSSQDGAFSYNEQFF.

Details on this clonotype: Given a much more abundant clone one base away, this may be a read error. The V and J genes are TRBV5-6 and TRBJ2-1; D might be TRBD1 (5 bases). CDR3 length equals 13 residues. Germline assignment: CDR1 SGHDT and CDR2 YYEEEE. CDR3: CASSLSRVHEKFF. The CDR3 region has the DNA TGTGCCAGCAGCTTGAGCAGGGTCCATGAGAAGTTCTTC.

At least ten counts were recorded for this clonotype. The chain couples TRBV11-2 to TRBJ2-1; 10 bases agree with TRBD1. The CDR3 is made up of 15 amino acids. Trimming at V came to 5 bases and at J to 7 bases, leaving 8 bases not matched to a gene. CDR1 is SGHAT, CDR2 FQNNGV, per germline. The CDR3 coding sequence is TGTGCCAGCAGCCTGACAGGGGGCGCGAGGAATGAGCAGTTCTTC. Amino acids: CASSLTGGARNEQFF.

A remark on this clonotype: The junction shows a germline mismatch at one end, possibly a read error. The chain uses TRBV2 and TRBJ2-5; 7 positions match TRBD1. Germline CDR1 SNHLY, CDR2 FYNNEI. The CDR3 runs to 16 residues. The CDR3 reads CASNEDGTDLPETQYF. CDR3 nucleotide sequence: TGTGCCAGCAATGAAGATGGGACAGACCTCCCAGAGACCCAATACTTC.

This clonotype is a singleton in its sample. The CDR3 does not close with the conserved phenylalanine or tryptophan, likely indicating a read error. The chain joins TRBV6-6 to TRBJ1-2; the match to TRBD1 covers 7 bases. V trimming: 6 bases; J trimming: 8 bases; junction bases outside the gene matches: 15. Germline V gene data show CDR1 as MNHNY and CDR2 as SVGAGI (reference sequence). The CDR3 runs to 15 residues. CDR3 sequence: CASRPSAERQGGYTS. DNA for the CDR3: TGTGCCAGCAGACCTTCCGCAGAGAGACAGGGAGGCTACACCTCC.

As for this clonotype: The junction differs from germline at one of its ends, possibly a read error. The V and J genes are TRBV6-1 and TRBJ2-2, with a tentative D call TRBD1 (6 bases). This CDR3 contains 16 residues. In germline, CDR1 is MNHNS, CDR2 SASEGT. The CDR3 reads CTSSDSQGLDTGELFF. The CDR3 coding sequence is TGTACCAGCAGTGATTCACAGGGTCTGGACACCGGGGAGCTGTTTTTT.

The chain recombines TRBV20-1 with TRBJ2-3; weak D call: TRBD1 (6 bases). This CDR3 comprises 16 residues. V lost 0 bases and J 0 bases, leaving 13 bases between the germline ends. Germline CDR1 reads DFQATT; CDR2 reads SNEGSKA (reference sequence). The CDR3 DNA is TGCAGTGCTAGAGATCTCGACAGGCCCAGCACAGATACGCAGTATTTT. This translates into CSARDLDRPSTDTQYF.

Comment on this clonotype: The missing conserved phenylalanine or tryptophan at the end of this CDR3 makes a read error likely. The chain has TRBV29-1 and TRBJ2-3, with TRBD2 identical over 7 bases. CDR3 length: 19 residues. Germline V CDR1 and CDR2: SQVTM, ANQGSEA. The J segment lost 3 bases and the V segment lost 1 base, leaving 19 bases of the junction unmatched. The CDR3 sequence: CSVEGGLSLHGRRTDTQYL. CDR3 in DNA: TGCAGCGTTGAAGGAGGGTTGTCTTTGCACGGGAGGAGGACAGATACGCAGTATTTA.

With respect to this clonotype: A junction end diverges from the germline sequence, so it may reflect a read error. This chain joins TRBV6-1 and TRBJ2-5; D not resolved. This CDR3 has 13 residues. CDR1 is MNHNS, CDR2 SASEGT, per germline. CDR3 amino acids: CVSRMEPRVTQYF. DNA of the CDR3: TGTGTCAGCAGGATGGAACCCAGAGTGACCCAGTACTTC.